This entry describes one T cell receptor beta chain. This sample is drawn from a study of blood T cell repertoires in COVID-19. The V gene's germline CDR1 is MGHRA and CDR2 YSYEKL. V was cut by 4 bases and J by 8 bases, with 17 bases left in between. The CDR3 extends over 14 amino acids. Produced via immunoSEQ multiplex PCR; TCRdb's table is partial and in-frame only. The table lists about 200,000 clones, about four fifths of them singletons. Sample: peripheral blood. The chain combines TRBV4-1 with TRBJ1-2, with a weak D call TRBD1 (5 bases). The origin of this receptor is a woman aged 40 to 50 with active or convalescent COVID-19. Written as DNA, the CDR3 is TGCGCCAGCAGCCGAGGGGAGGGTTCGCGGGGCTACACCTTC. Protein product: CASSRGEGSRGYTF.